The rows below give T cell receptor beta chains drawn from one sample of a study of response to subunit inactivated influenza vaccine. TCRdb reprocessed the RT-PCR reads with MiXCR, giving one entry per CDR3 protein. This table holds roughly 700,000 distinct CDR3 sequences, 11% to 15% found once. Sample: PBMCs from blood, taken approximately 15 days before vaccination. These receptors were collected from a man in his fifties or sixties who received an inactivated influenza vaccine. Both conserved end residues are part of each CDR3. D genes are given only for firm matches. Size values are once, few and many counts, or a class for expanded clones, and some rows have none.

clone size | D gene | J gene | V gene | CDR3 length | CDR3 protein | CDR3 DNA
. | . | TRBJ2-5 | TRBV3-1 | 15 | CASSHSSAEQETQYF | TGTGCCAGCAGCCATTCCTCGGCAGAACAAGAGACCCAGTACTTC
. | . | TRBJ1-4 | TRBV6-1 | 14 | CASKVGGMGEKLFF | TGTGCCAGCAAGGTTGGAGGGATGGGTGAAAAACTGTTTTTT
many | TRBD1 | TRBJ1-2 | TRBV12-3/TRBV12-4 | 15 | CASTASWTGSYGYTF | TGTGCCAGCACTGCGTCCTGGACAGGTAGCTATGGCTACACCTTC
. | TRBD2 | TRBJ2-7 | TRBV6-2/TRBV6-3 | 15 | CASSLERGLAYEQYF | TGTGCCAGCAGTCTGGAGCGGGGATTGGCCTACGAGCAGTACTTC
. | . | TRBJ1-2 | TRBV29-1 | 14 | CSPALEGNSYGYTF | TGCAGCCCGGCCCTGGAGGGGAACTCCTATGGCTACACCTTC
. | . | TRBJ2-2 | TRBV12-3/TRBV12-4 | 17 | CASSLRARTDNTGELFF | TGTGCCAGCAGTTTAAGGGCCCGGACAGACAACACCGGGGAGCTGTTTTTT
few | TRBD1 | TRBJ1-2 | TRBV5-1 | 13 | CASSVGQESGYTF | TGCGCCAGCAGCGTTGGACAGGAAAGTGGCTACACCTTC
few | . | TRBJ1-1 | TRBV10-3 | 15 | CAISEQGKVSLEAFF | TGTGCCATCAGTGAGCAGGGGAAGGTTTCACTCGAAGCTTTCTTT
few | . | TRBJ2-2 | TRBV6-2/TRBV6-3 | 15 | CATSPRRPLGGELFF | TGTGCCACCTCACCGCGGCGTCCCCTCGGGGGGGAGCTGTTTTTT
many | TRBD1 | TRBJ1-1 | TRBV10-3 | 14 | CAIRTTGENTEAFF | TGTGCCATCAGGACGACAGGGGAGAACACTGAAGCTTTCTTT
few | . | TRBJ2-7 | TRBV20-1 | 13 | CSARRLAQYEQYF | TGCAGTGCTAGGAGGCTAGCGCAATACGAGCAGTACTTC
. | TRBD1 | TRBJ2-6 | TRBV19 | 15 | CASRETGAGANVLTF | TGTGCCAGTAGGGAAACAGGGGCTGGGGCCAACGTCCTGACTTTC
few | . | TRBJ1-1 | TRBV3-1 | 20 | CASSQDRHSFYSLMNTEAFF | TGTGCCAGCAGCCAAGATCGTCACAGCTTCTACTCCCTAATGAACACTGAAGCTTTCTTT
. | . | TRBJ2-1 | TRBV7-9 | 12 | CASKVLYNEQFF | TGTGCCAGCAAGGTACTCTACAATGAGCAGTTCTTC
many | . | TRBJ2-1 | TRBV20-1 | 12 | CSARALLDEQFF | TGCAGTGCTAGAGCCCTCCTAGATGAGCAGTTCTTC
. | . | TRBJ2-6 | TRBV27 | 17 | CASGFWGPSSGANVLTF | TGTGCCAGCGGATTCTGGGGACCGAGCTCTGGGGCCAACGTCCTGACTTTC
few | TRBD1 | TRBJ2-5 | TRBV5-1 | 15 | CASSFGQGAKETQYF | TGCGCCAGCAGCTTTGGACAGGGGGCCAAAGAGACCCAGTACTTC
. | . | TRBJ1-2 | TRBV10-3 | 13 | CAISESQGYGYTF | TGTGCCATCAGTGAGTCTCAAGGCTATGGCTACACCTTC